This is a list of T cell receptor beta chains from one sample in a study of control samples from healthy donors and cancer patients. The assay was immunoSEQ multiplex PCR, and TCRdb's table has in-frame clones only and misses some. Among around 100,000 clones listed, about 91% were seen once. The sequencing input was blood. These receptors originate from a man between 25 and 39 years old in good health. Both conserved end residues are part of each CDR3. D genes are given only for firm matches. A row's size may be missing; if present it is once, few, many or a size class.

clone_size	j_call	v_call	d_call	cdr3_nt	cdr3_aa
.	TRBJ2-5	TRBV19	.	TGTGCCAGTAGTGCCGGGACGACCGGGCAAGAGACCCAGTACTTC	CASSAGTTGQETQYF
.	TRBJ2-7	TRBV11-2	.	TGTGCCAGCAGCAAGGACGCGGGTGAGCAGTACTTC	CASSKDAGEQYF
.	TRBJ2-7	TRBV7-2	TRBD2	TGTGCCAGCAGCTTAGCGGGGACTAGGGCCTACGAGCAGTACTTC	CASSLAGTRAYEQYF
.	TRBJ2-7	TRBV14	.	TGTGCCAGCAGTCGGGTTGGGGGGACCGAGCAGTACTTC	CASSRVGGTEQYF
.	TRBJ1-5	TRBV4-1	.	TGCGCCAGCAGCCAAGATTACCGGCAGCCCCAGCATTTT	CASSQDYRQPQHF
.	TRBJ1-2	TRBV7-2	.	TGTGCCAGCAGCCTGCCCAGTCCTCCCAACTATGGCTACACCTTC	CASSLPSPPNYGYTF
.	TRBJ2-7	TRBV23-1	.	TGCGCCAGCAGTCTCCAAAAACCACAAAAGCAGTACTTC	CASSLQKPQKQYF
.	TRBJ2-1	TRBV6-4	.	TGTGCCAGCAGTATTTTAGCGTGGGACAATGAGCAGTTCTTC	CASSILAWDNEQFF
.	TRBJ1-2	TRBV7-2	.	TGTGCCAGCAGCTTAGCGACAGGTAGCGGCTACACCTTC	CASSLATGSGYTF
.	TRBJ1-1	TRBV18	.	TGTGCCAGCTCACCACCGCCAGGGATTACTGAAGCTTTCTTT	CASSPPPGITEAFF
.	TRBJ1-1	TRBV7-9	.	TGTGCCAGCACCCCCGACGGGGGCACTGAAGCTTTCTTT	CASTPDGGTEAFF
.	TRBJ1-1	TRBV7-9	TRBD1	TGTGCCAGCAGCTTACGACAGGGCGGGCACTCTGAAGCTTTCTTT	CASSLRQGGHSEAFF
once	TRBJ2-7	TRBV11-2	TRBD1	TGTGCCAGCACCCCTTTCCAGGGGGCTGTTCTATACGAGCAGTACTTC	CASTPFQGAVLYEQYF
.	TRBJ2-7	TRBV4-2	TRBD2	TGTGCCAGCAGCTCTCCTGGACTAGCCCCCTACGAGCAGTACTTC	CASSSPGLAPYEQYF
.	TRBJ2-7	TRBV28	TRBD2	TGTGCCAGCAGTTTCAAACTAGCGGGAGTGTGGGAGCAGTACTTC	CASSFKLAGVWEQYF
.	TRBJ2-7	TRBV9	TRBD2	TGTGCCAGCAGCGTAGTGTTCCAGCGGGAGTTGCGGGAGCAGTACTTC	CASSVVFQRELREQYF
.	TRBJ2-6	TRBV9	.	TGTGCCAGCAGCTCCACAGGGAGGGCTGCTGGGGCCAACGTCCTGACTTTC	CASSSTGRAAGANVLTF
.	TRBJ2-3	TRBV27	TRBD1	TGTGCCAGCAGTAACAGGGGGCTAAGAACAGATACGCAGTATTTT	CASSNRGLRTDTQYF
once	TRBJ2-1	TRBV30	TRBD1	TGTGCCTGGAGTGTGGCATGGGCAGGGACAGGGGTTCACAATGAGCAGTTCTTC	CAWSVAWAGTGVHNEQFF
.	TRBJ1-6	TRBV2	TRBD1	TGTGCCAGCAAAGGGACAGCGAATTATTCACCCCTCCACTTT	CASKGTANYSPLHF
.	TRBJ2-1	TRBV4-2	.	TGTGCCAGCAGCCAAGTCCCCTTTGGGGAGTACACCCATAATGAGCAGTTCTTC	CASSQVPFGEYTHNEQFF
.	TRBJ2-3	TRBV1	.	TGCACCAGCAGCCAAGATCCTCACGATACGCAGTATTTT	CTSSQDPHDTQYF
.	TRBJ2-7	TRBV11-2	TRBD2	TGTGCCAGCAGCTTTATACTAGCGGGAGCTGGGGAGCAGTACTTC	CASSFILAGAGEQYF
.	TRBJ2-6	TRBV18	.	TGTGCCAGCTCACCACCAAACCCTGGGGCCAACGTCCTGACTTTC	CASSPPNPGANVLTF
.	TRBJ1-3	TRBV2	.	TGTGCCAGTACAGGAATCTCTGGAAACACCATATATTTT	CASTGISGNTIYF
.	TRBJ2-5	TRBV4-1	.	TGCGCCAGCAGCCAATCGGAGGCTCCACGGGAGACCCAGTACTTC	CASSQSEAPRETQYF
.	TRBJ1-1	TRBV11-2	.	TGTGCCAGCAGTGTCGTTTTAACAGAACAAGCTTTCTTT	CASSVVLTEQAFF
.	TRBJ1-3	TRBV11-2	.	TGTGCCAGCAGCTTCCGCAGGGCCCTCTCTGGAAACACCATATATTTT	CASSFRRALSGNTIYF
.	TRBJ1-6	TRBV9	.	TGTGCCAGCAGCGTAAGAAGCTCCTATAATTCACCCCTCCACTTT	CASSVRSSYNSPLHF
.	TRBJ2-7	TRBV5-4	TRBD2	TGTGCCAGCAGCTTGTTCGCTAGCGGGACCATCGTGCAGTACTTC	CASSLFASGTIVQYF
.	TRBJ2-1	TRBV7-2	.	TGTGCCAGCAGCTTCGGTTTGGAGGGATACAATGAGCAGTTCTTC	CASSFGLEGYNEQFF
.	TRBJ2-2	TRBV5-6	.	TGTGCCAGCAGCTTACCCTCACCCGAGAACACCGGGGAGCTGTTTTTT	CASSLPSPENTGELFF